This TCR beta chain was found in a study of blood T cells in healthy people across ages. Study results and limitations: In long-lived donors, naive CD4+ cell counts and diversity exceeded those of aged donors. In the absence of known donor CMV status, changes in expanded clonotypes were possibly confounded.

The study recruited healthy Caucasian donors from Russia who were aged roughly 6 to 95. Around 10 milliliters was the volume of peripheral blood drawn from each donor. For this clonotype: The antigen remains undetermined.

Per germline, CDR1 SGHRS and CDR2 YFSETQ. This CDR3 spans 14 amino acids. Sample-barcoded 5' priming and a J-beta primer mix drove a second PCR of 7 to 11 cycles. TCRdb reprocessed the 5' RACE reads with MiXCR, giving one entry per CDR3 protein. The table has around 750,000 distinct CDR3 sequences, around half seen once. Source material: blood. The chain joins TRBV5-1 to TRBJ2-4; 9 bases map to TRBD2. The end of the DNA is better explained by TRBJ2-7, so the J call may be wrong. This sequence was found in an elderly man in good health. DNA for the CDR3: TGCGCCAGCAGGCCGACTAGCGGAACCTACGAGCAGTACTTC. Translation gives CASRPTSGTYEQYF.